Reported below is one T cell receptor (beta chain). The antigen remains undetermined. CDR1 is SGHRS, CDR2 YFSETQ, per germline. V gave up 6 bases and J gave up 1 base, with 10 bases separating them. The CDR3 consists of 13 residues. This record belongs to a study of T cell responses to AZD1222 COVID-19 vaccine. Method: immunoSEQ multiplex PCR; TCRdb's copy keeps in-frame clones and lacks some. This sample has 90,000 to 150,000 clones; about 90% occur once, and the top ten carry 7.5% to 9.5%. Findings and limits, study-wide: Most donors were white British and more were female, and clonal diversity was possibly underestimated. CD4 TCRs associated with vaccination spanned spike, dominating at 160-218 and 743-854. Repertoires were collected only later (after the peak T cell response had occurred). Only a handful of AZD1222 recipients, roughly 6 in all, had baseline seropositivity.

The chain has TRBV5-1 and TRBJ1-2, with D unclear. Sample: peripheral blood, taken on day 0 of AZD1222 vaccination. This TCR derives from an adult in good health. Written as DNA, the CDR3 is TGCGCCAGCACCCCTGATAGTAACTATGGCTACACCTTC. As protein: CASTPDSNYGYTF. The full variable domain, with the rest looked up from reference TRBV5-1 and TRBJ1-2, is KAGVTQTPRYLIKTRGQQVTLSCSPISGHRSVSWYQQTPGQGLQFLFEYFSETQRNKGNFPGRFSGRQFSNSRSEMNVSTLELGDSALYLCASTPDSNYGYTFGSGTRLTVV.